This TCR beta chain is drawn from a study of cytomegalovirus exposure and HLA in healthy donors. Study conclusions and caveats: Analyzed later, association rates of TCRs varied across HLA loci, with DRB1 most and HLA-C fewest. The classifier reportedly diagnosed cytomegalovirus status with high specificity and sensitivity.

To note about this clone: What it recognizes is unknown.

PCR employed 60 Vbeta and 13 Jbeta primers. Sequencing was performed with immunoSEQ multiplex PCR; in TCRdb, only in-frame clones are kept and a portion is missing. This table has under 200,000 clones, 65% to 85% appearing once. The CDR3 spans 15 residues. With V trimmed by 5 bases and J by 4 bases, 8 bases remained unmatched. From germline, CDR1 is LGHNA and CDR2 YSLEER. The chain links TRBV4-3 to TRBJ2-1, with TRBD1 matching 7 bases. Specimen: PBMCs. The sequence was obtained from a woman between 45 and 60 years old in good health and CMV-seropositive. The CDR3 loop is CASSFDREIYNEQFF. CDR3 nucleotide sequence: TGCGCCAGCAGCTTCGACAGGGAAATTTACAATGAGCAGTTCTTC.